The 10 T cell receptor beta chains below all came from one sample that was sequenced in a study of early T cells in non-severe SARS-CoV-2 infection. Each CDR3 protein gets one entry after TCRdb re-called the 5' RACE reads with MiXCR. Of some 40,000 distinct CDR3 sequences detected, over 3.5% appear once; the ten largest clones hold about 17%. The material sequenced was whole blood. Every receptor here comes from an adult who was a healthcare worker with PCR-confirmed SARS-CoV-2 infection or an uninfected control (not recorded which).

This clonotype was found many times. This rearrangement joins TRBV7-7 to TRBJ2-5; tentatively, D is TRBD2 (5 bases). Trimming removed 5 bases at V and 4 bases at J, with 14 bases between. Germline V gives CDR1 SSHAT, CDR2 FNYEAQ (reference sequence). The CDR3 is 14 amino acids. The CDR3 DNA reads TGTGCCAGCAGCCCCGGACTGAAGGGAGAGACCCAGTACTTC. It specifies CASSPGLKGETQYF.

This clonotype came up many times. The V and J genes are TRBV7-8 and TRBJ1-5; no definite D call. Per germline, CDR1 SGHVS and CDR2 FQNEAQ. V lost 2 bases and J lost 9, with 11 bases in between. The CDR3 length is 13 residues. The CDR3: CASSLRARRPQHF. The CDR3 nucleotides are TGTGCCAGCAGCTTAAGGGCCCGCCGGCCCCAGCATTTT. The full variable domain, rest sourced from reference TRBV7-8 and TRBJ1-5, is GAGVSQSPRYKVAKRGQDVALRCDPISGHVSLFWYQQALGQGPEFLTYFQNEAQLDKSGLPSDRFFAERPEGSVSTLKIQRTQQEDSAVYLCASSLRARRPQHFGDGTRLSIL.

This clonotype was seen repeatedly, ten times or more. The J gene is TRBJ1-2, the V gene TRBV30; tentatively, D is TRBD1 (5 bases). CDR3 length equals 13 residues. Germline V gene data show CDR1 as GTSNPN and CDR2 as SVGIG (reference sequence). V shed 3 bases and J shed 0 bases, with 8 bases lying between them. The CDR3 nucleotides are TGTGCCTGGAGCGGGGGAGCTAACTATGGCTACACCTTC. This encodes CAWSGGANYGYTF.

This clonotype was observed at least ten times. The V call is TRBV27, the J call TRBJ2-7; D call uncertain. V lost 6 bases and J lost 3, with 15 bases in between. This CDR3 contains 14 residues. Germline values: CDR1 MNHEY, CDR2 SMNVEV (reference sequence). This CDR3 is CASRVQATYYEQYF. For the CDR3, the DNA is TGTGCCAGCAGGGTACAAGCAACTTACTACGAGCAGTACTTC.

This clonotype has a count of ten or more. V is TRBV6-1 and J is TRBJ2-7; D is unresolved. Germline CDR1 is MNHNS and CDR2 is SASEGT. V shed 0 bases and J shed 6 bases, with 12 bases lying between them. The CDR3 sequence is 14 residues long. CDR3 nucleotide sequence: TGTGCCAGCAGTGAAGCGCGCAAGCCCCCCGAGCAGTACTTC. As protein: CASSEARKPPEQYF.

This clonotype came up many times. The chain links TRBV27 to TRBJ1-4, with a possible D match to TRBD1 (6 bases). Germline CDR1 reads MNHEY; CDR2 reads SMNVEV (reference sequence). Trimming removed 6 bases from V and 10 bases from J, with 15 bases in between. The CDR3 loop spans 13 amino acids. CDR3 sequence reads: CASRPTGQGKLFF. The CDR3 nucleotides are TGTGCCAGCAGACCGACAGGTCAAGGAAAACTGTTTTTT. The complete variable domain, with remaining parts taken from reference TRBV27 and TRBJ1-4, reads EAQVTQNPRYLITVTGKKLTVTCSQNMNHEYMSWYRQDPGLGLRQIYYSMNVEVTDKGDVPEGYKVSRKEKRNFPLILESPSPNQTSLYFCASRPTGQGKLFFGSGTQLSVL.

This clonotype was seen many times. The rearrangement joins TRBV5-1 to TRBJ2-2; TRBD2 aligns across 13 bases. The V gene end was trimmed by 4 bases and the J gene end by 4 bases; junction bases not matched to a gene: 7. This CDR3 spans 17 amino acids. Germline CDR1 and CDR2: SGHRS and YFSETQ. CDR3 loop: CASSPAGTSGVTGELFF. CDR3 in DNA: TGCGCCAGCAGCCCGGCCGGGACTAGCGGGGTCACCGGGGAGCTGTTTTTT.

The V gene is TRBV7-9, the J gene TRBJ2-1; D is possibly TRBD1 (5 bases). Trimming removed 3 bases at V and 9 bases at J, with 9 bases between. The CDR3 sequence is 12 residues long. From germline, CDR1 is SEHNR and CDR2 FQNEAQ (reference sequence). The CDR3 bases are TGTGCCAGCAGCTTGGTGGGGCCTGAGCAGTTCTTC. Encoded protein: CASSLVGPEQFF.

This clonotype is labeled as medium-sized. The CDR3, as DNA: TGCGCCAGCAGGCAATTCCAGGGAGATGAGCAGTTCTTC. Translation gives CASRQFQGDEQFF. The V and J genes are TRBV5-1 and TRBJ2-1; tentatively, D is TRBD1 or TRBD2 (5 bases each). The germline V and J ends were trimmed by 5 bases and 8 bases, with 14 bases remaining between them. This CDR3 is 13 amino acids long. Germline loops: CDR1 SGHRS, CDR2 YFSETQ.

Ten or more counts support this clonotype. The chain carries TRBV5-4 and TRBJ2-1; unclear D gene. Germline V CDR1 and CDR2: SGHNT, YYREEE (reference sequence). V was cut by 0 bases and J by 10 bases, with 11 bases left in between. The CDR3 is 13 residues long. As DNA, the CDR3 is TGTGCCAGCAGCTTGGCGGGTATCGGAGAGCAGTTCTTC. Translation: CASSLAGIGEQFF.